This T cell receptor beta chain was obtained from a study of technical replicates of blood from several donors. Assay used: immunoSEQ multiplex PCR; TCRdb lists only in-frame clones, some missing. The data hold approximately 88,000 clones, with approximately 94% observed a single time. The CDR3 has 14 amino acids. With 8 bases removed from V and 2 bases from J, the gap between germline ends came to 15 bases. CDR1 is SGHAT and CDR2 is FQDESV in the germline V gene (reference sequence). The gene calls are TRBV11-1 and TRBJ2-5, with D tentatively TRBD1 (5 bases). The sequenced sample consisted of T cells isolated from PBMCs. The TCR sequence derives from a human donor in good health. In nucleotides, the CDR3 is TGTGCCAGCGGCAAAACCAGACAGCAAGAGACCCAGTACTTC. As protein: CASGKTRQQETQYF.